This paragraph reports one T cell receptor beta chain. This clone was picked up a small number of times. What antigen it recognizes has not been identified. No per-base quality is available; no much larger clone lies one base away. This sample is drawn from a study of beta chain features in type 1 diabetes (dated 2018 in TCRdb). The study in broad terms: No differences in mean age, gender distribution, total cell number or subset yield were found between patients and healthy donors. Naive and central memory subsets were obtained from all 30 or so donors, but regulatory and stem cell-like memory subsets were isolated from only 8 patients and 8 healthy donors. In the study, TCRB repertoires of sorted circulating CD4+ T cell subsets from recently diagnosed type 1 diabetes patients were compared with those of matched healthy donors. A total of over 90,000,000 sorted cells were examined across all samples, and a strong correlation was observed between cell number per subset and RNA yield. The study at large found these results: PCR might favor shorter templates, but patient and control samples were amplified and corrected together, so any skew would affect both groups equally. At VDJ recombination sites, type 1 diabetes patients had fewer insertions and more deleted nucleotides, which implies abnormalities in thymic rearrangement. Sequencing cDNA rather than genomic DNA could over-represent highly expressing activated cells, although activation and CD3 levels did not differ between groups. Naive, central memory and regulatory TCRB repertoires appeared to be more alike among patients than among healthy donors. A moderate but significant shortening of TCRB CDR3 length was observed in type 1 diabetes patients in all four CD4+ subsets. Because the HLA sub-analyses included only small numbers of individuals, any influence of HLA type on TCRB rearrangement was left unresolved.

All of the isolated RNA was reverse transcribed with the High Capacity cDNA Reverse Transcription Kit, so expressed TCRB transcripts were sequenced. Deep immunoSEQ sequencing was applied to naive, central memory and regulatory T cell samples, giving an average of approximately 3.8 million total reads per sample. Sorted cells were lysed in RLT buffer, and RNA was extracted using DNase-treated RNeasy Micro or Mini kits according to cell number. To prevent cross-contamination, every cell subset was processed on its own, while patient and healthy donor samples were processed together. The immunoSEQ multiplex PCR was used to amplify TCRB sequences from cDNA, generating 87-bp fragments that spanned the CDR3 region. Sequencing of the amplicons was performed on the Illumina HiSeq platform. Per the source publication's procedure: PCR bias was corrected computationally using synthetic template baselines, and reads within Hamming distance 2 were collapsed, with unmergeable singletons discarded. Reads were aligned against IMGT to assign V, D and J genes, CDR3 length and insertions or deletions at six rearrangement sites. Within each subset, clonotype counts were normalized to the number of sorted cells before true diversity and Gini coefficients were calculated with the tcR R package. The overlap coefficient, calculated on TCRB nucleotide sequences, was used to quantify repertoire sharing. In its TCRdb copy, this immuneACCESS table keeps in-frame sequences only and misses some clones. Where compared with another copy, unresolved V genes explain less than half of these, and the others have no known cause. That table furnishes V, J and clone size, whereas the DNA furnished D and trimming. The sample data list around 280,000 clones, and approximately 8% of these were observed just once. The ten top clones hold more than 1% of the sample.

CDR1 and CDR2 are read off the germline V gene as SGHTA and FQGTGA. V is cut by 6 bases and J by 2 bases, and the space between the germline ends is 10 bases. Taken from cysteine to phenylalanine, the CDR3 has 13 residues. The retained sequence is limited to the CDR3, 39 bases, with the frame set at the first base. Each donor gave one peripheral blood draw, averaging approximately 110 mL, which was collected into heparinised tubes. Naive, central memory, regulatory and stem cell-like memory CD4+ T cells were sorted on a BD FACSAria II using a panel including CD45RO, CCR7, CD25, CD127, CD95 and CD27. All sorted populations exceeded 95% purity. Right away, PBMCs were isolated by Lymphoprep density gradient centrifugation and were stained directly, with no culture step. So that batch effects would be minimized, each experiment stained and sorted samples in pairs, pairing one healthy donor with one patient.

Sequencing input: central memory CD4+ T cells from blood. This chain is built from TRBV7-3 and TRBJ2-5, with the D gene not confidently named. The receptor was isolated from a woman aged 18-35 years in good health. The nucleotides are TGTGCCAGCAGTTTATCCGTACAAGAGACCCAGTACTTC. It is translated as CASSLSVQETQYF.